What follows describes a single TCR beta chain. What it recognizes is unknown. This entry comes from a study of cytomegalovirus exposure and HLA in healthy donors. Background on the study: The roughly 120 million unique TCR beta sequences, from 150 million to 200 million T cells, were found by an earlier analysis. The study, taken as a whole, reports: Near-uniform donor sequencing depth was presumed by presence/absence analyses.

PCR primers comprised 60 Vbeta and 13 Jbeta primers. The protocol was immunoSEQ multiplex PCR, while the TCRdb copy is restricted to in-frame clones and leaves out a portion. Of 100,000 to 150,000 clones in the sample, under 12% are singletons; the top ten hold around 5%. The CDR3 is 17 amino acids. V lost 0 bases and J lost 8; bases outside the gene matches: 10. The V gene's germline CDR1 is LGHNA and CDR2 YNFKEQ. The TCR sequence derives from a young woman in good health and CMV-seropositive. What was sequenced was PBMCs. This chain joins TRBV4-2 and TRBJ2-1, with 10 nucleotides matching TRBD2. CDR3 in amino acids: CASSQDSAGGPSDEQFF. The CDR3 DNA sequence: TGTGCCAGCAGCCAAGATTCAGCGGGAGGGCCGTCTGATGAGCAGTTCTTC.